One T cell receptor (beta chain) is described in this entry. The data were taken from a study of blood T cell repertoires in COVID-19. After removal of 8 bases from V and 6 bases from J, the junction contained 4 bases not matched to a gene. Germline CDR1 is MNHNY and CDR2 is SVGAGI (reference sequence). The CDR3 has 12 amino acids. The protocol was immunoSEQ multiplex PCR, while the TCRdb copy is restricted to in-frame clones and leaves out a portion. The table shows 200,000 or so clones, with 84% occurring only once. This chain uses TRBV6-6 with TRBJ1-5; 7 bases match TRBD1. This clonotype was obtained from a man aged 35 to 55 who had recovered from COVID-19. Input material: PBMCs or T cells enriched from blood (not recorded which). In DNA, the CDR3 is TGTGCCAGCCAACAGGGGCTTCAGCCCCAGCATTTT. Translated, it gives CASQQGLQPQHF.